This entry lists 5 T cell receptor beta chains sequenced from one sample in a study of shared clonotypes between healthy human individuals. The method was immunoSEQ multiplex PCR; TCRdb's version includes in-frame clones alone and lacks a portion of them. The sample carries over 850,000 clones, around 78% recorded once. The sample comprised memory CD4+ T cells from PBMCs. The subset denotes: CD45RA-negative fraction. All receptors derive from a man younger than 30 in good health. Some clones in this sample may be carry-over from other donors' samples.

This clone was counted a few times. The chain carries TRBV7-9 and TRBJ2-1; D is undetermined. Germline values: CDR1 SEHNR, CDR2 FQNEAQ (reference sequence). CDR3 size: 15 residues. The V end was cut by 4 bases, the J end by 1 base, with 11 bases between. The CDR3 DNA reads TGTGCCAGCAGCTCTCGAATCCTGTCCTACAATGAGCAGTTCTTC. Translating it yields CASSSRILSYNEQFF.

V and J are TRBV2 and TRBJ1-5; the match to TRBD1 covers 11 bases. J gave up 4 bases and V 8 bases, and 7 bases lay outside the gene matches. Germline-derived CDR1 and CDR2 are SNHLY and FYNNEI. The CDR3 is made up of 15 amino acids. This CDR3 reads CASRTGTGGNQPQHF. The CDR3 coding sequence is TGTGCCAGCCGGACCGGGACAGGGGGGAATCAGCCCCAGCATTTT.

J is TRBJ1-2 and V is TRBV10-3, with 10 positions matching TRBD1. The CDR3 contains 15 residues. The V and J ends lost 4 bases and 8 bases, in that order; junction bases with no gene match: 10. Per the germline V gene, CDR1 is ENHRY and CDR2 is SYGVKD. The CDR3 reads CAISGQGAVAGGYTF. The DNA of the CDR3 is TGTGCCATCAGTGGACAGGGGGCGGTCGCCGGAGGCTACACCTTC.

The chain couples TRBV12-5 to TRBJ2-7; D is unclear. V lost 2 bases and J lost 6, with 8 bases in between. The germline V gene encodes CDR1 LGHNT and CDR2 FRNRAP. This CDR3 has 12 residues. The CDR3 nucleotides are TGTGCTAGTGGTTTGTCTAAGGGCGAGCAGTACTTC. Translated, it gives CASGLSKGEQYF.

The chain links TRBV19 to TRBJ1-2; maybe TRBD1 (5 bases). The germline CDR1 and CDR2 sequences are LNHDA and SQIVND (reference sequence). The CDR3 is 15 residues long. V was clipped by 4 bases and J by 2 bases, with 14 bases between them. The CDR3 loop reads CASSNPGTGNYGYTF. The CDR3 DNA reads TGTGCCAGTAGTAACCCCGGGACTGGGAACTATGGCTACACCTTC.